This passage covers 22 T cell receptor beta chains from one sample sequenced in a study of response to subunit inactivated influenza vaccine. TCRdb independently ran MiXCR on the RT-PCR reads; one entry per CDR3 protein. The sample has around 600,000 distinct CDR3 sequences, approximately 10% seen once; the top ten hold about 10%. This sample also appeared in a second study, on T cells expressing NK-cell markers. From that paper: UMIs accompanied the 5'RACE template switching by which TCR beta cDNA was made.

The sample here was PBMCs from blood, taken on the day of vaccination. These receptors all stem from a man aged 50 to 59 who received an inactivated influenza vaccine.

This chain joins TRBV24-1 and TRBJ1-2, with 7 bases identical to TRBD1. Germline CDR1 KGHDR, CDR2 SFDVKD. The CDR3 covers 14 residues. The trim removed 3 bases at V and 3 bases at J, leaving 3 bases unmatched. CDR3 amino acids: CATSDRTGYYGYTF. The CDR3 bases are TGTGCCACCAGTGATCGGACAGGATACTATGGCTACACCTTC.

In its sample, this clonotype was seen a few times. The chain recombines TRBV2 with TRBJ2-3; no clear D. V shed 7 bases and J shed 5 bases, with 13 bases lying between them. The CDR3 length is 13 residues. Germline V gene lookup returns CDR1 SNHLY and CDR2 FYNNEI. The CDR3 reads CASTQRREDTQYF. The CDR3 DNA follows: TGTGCCAGCACCCAACGTAGGGAAGATACGCAGTATTTT.

Only a few counts were recorded for this clonotype. This chain joins TRBV5-1 and TRBJ2-1; D is undetermined. CDR3 length: 14 amino acids. The germline CDR1 and CDR2 sequences are SGHRS and YFSETQ. Trimming shortened V by 3 bases and J by 3 bases, and 10 bases separated the two germline ends. CDR3 sequence (DNA): TGCGCCAGCAGCTCCGATACAGTCTACAATGAGCAGTTCTTC. Amino acid sequence: CASSSDTVYNEQFF.

The V call is TRBV12-3 or TRBV12-4, the J call TRBJ2-1; D is ambiguous. The V and J ends lost 4 bases and 3 bases respectively, with 7 bases between them. The CDR3 contains 13 residues. This CDR3 reads CASSSRDYNEQFF. The CDR3 DNA is TGTGCCAGCAGTTCAAGAGACTACAATGAGCAGTTCTTC.

This clonotype has more than one count but fewer than ten. The V and J genes are TRBV24-1 and TRBJ2-2, with 8 bases identical to TRBD1. From germline, CDR1 is KGHDR and CDR2 SFDVKD. The length of the CDR3 is 17 residues. Trimming took 6 bases from V and 4 from J; bases not matched to a gene: 12. CDR3 in amino acids: CATSKGGQAGTTGELFF. CDR3 nucleotide sequence: TGTGCCACCAGTAAAGGGGGACAGGCTGGAACCACCGGGGAGCTGTTTTTT.

The V gene is TRBV4-1, the J gene TRBJ2-1; possibly TRBD1 for D (7 bases). CDR3 length: 22 amino acids. Germline V CDR1 and CDR2: MGHRA, YSYEKL. Trimming took 0 bases from V and 3 from J, leaving 30 bases between them. The CDR3 bases are TGCGCCAGCAGCCAAGACGAGGCCGCGCGGGCAGGGGGGCCACCCATCTACAATGAGCAGTTCTTC. It is translated as CASSQDEAARAGGPPIYNEQFF.

This clonotype was observed at least ten times. The junction differs from germline at one of its ends, possibly a read error. The rearrangement uses TRBV6-1 and TRBJ2-1; weak D call: TRBD1 (6 bases). The V gene's germline CDR1 is MNHNS and CDR2 SASEGT. CDR3 size: 13 residues. CDR3 nucleotides: TGTGCCGGCAGGGGTTTGTCCTACAATGAGCAGTTCTTC. It translates to CAGRGLSYNEQFF.

This clonotype was seen ten or more times. This chain links TRBV13 with TRBJ2-5; 7 nucleotides match TRBD1. The CDR3 loop spans 18 amino acids. Germline V gene sequence: CDR1 PRHDT, CDR2 FYEKMQ (reference sequence). V gave up 5 bases and J gave up 2 bases; unmatched junction bases: 17. CDR3 in DNA: TGTGCCAGCAGCGCGCAGACAGGGCGCAGGGCGCTACAAGAGACCCAGTACTTC. Translating gives CASSAQTGRRALQETQYF.

This chain connects TRBV6-5 to TRBJ2-1, with 7 bases aligning to TRBD2. Germline lookup yields CDR1 MNHEY and CDR2 SVGAGI. The CDR3 has 15 amino acids. V lost 2 bases, J lost 4 bases, and 5 bases stayed unmatched. The CDR3 here is CASSYGLAEYNEQFF. As DNA, the CDR3 is TGTGCCAGCAGTTACGGGCTAGCGGAATACAATGAGCAGTTCTTC.

This sequence joins TRBV6-2 or TRBV6-3 and TRBJ2-2; 9 bases fit TRBD1. The CDR3 is 13 residues long. The V gene's germline CDR1 is MNHEY and CDR2 SVGEGT. V lost 8 bases and J lost 6; bases outside the gene matches: 4. The DNA of the CDR3 is TGTGCCAGCCGGGACAGGGTGGCCGGGGAGCTGTTTTTT. It codes for CASRDRVAGELFF.

The rearrangement joins TRBV7-8 to TRBJ2-1; the match to TRBD2 covers 10 bases. The CDR3 has 17 amino acids. The ends lost 5 bases at V and 3 bases at J; junction bases unmatched: 10. Germline CDR1 reads SGHVS; CDR2 reads FQNEAQ. The CDR3, as DNA: TGTGCCAGCAGCCCAGGGCTAGCGGGAGCAATCTACAATGAGCAGTTCTTC. Residues: CASSPGLAGAIYNEQFF.

This clonotype was seen at least ten times. J is TRBJ2-5 and V is TRBV29-1; 8 bases align to TRBD1. Germline CDR1 and CDR2: SQVTM and ANQGSEA. This CDR3 region has 10 residues. After removal of 5 bases from V and 9 bases from J, the junction contained 2 bases not matched to a gene. The CDR3 region has the DNA TGCAGCGTTATGGACAGGGCCCAGTACTTC. Translated, it gives CSVMDRAQYF.

This clonotype was detected many times. This chain links TRBV4-3 with TRBJ1-1; D is uncertain. Deletions cut 2 bases from V and 4 bases from J, with 8 bases between. The CDR3 runs 13 residues. Germline CDR1 reads LGHNA; CDR2 reads YSLEER. The CDR3 DNA follows: TGCGCCAGCAGCCAAAGTAGGGTCACTGAAGCTTTCTTT. Translated: CASSQSRVTEAFF.

This clonotype was found a few times. The V gene is TRBV12-3 or TRBV12-4, the J gene TRBJ1-2, with 10 bases aligning to TRBD1. J gave up 7 bases and V 6 bases, and 8 bases lay outside the gene matches. CDR3 length: 14 residues. The CDR3 DNA reads TGTGCCAGCAGGTCGACAGGGGGCGGGGGTGGCTACACCTTC. Protein: CASRSTGGGGGYTF.

This clonotype was counted a few times. The chain employs TRBV4-1 and TRBJ1-1, with D possibly matching TRBD1 (5 bases). V was cut by 0 bases and J by 7 bases, with 15 bases left in between. The CDR3 loop spans 15 amino acids. Germline values: CDR1 MGHRA, CDR2 YSYEKL. Here the CDR3 reads CASSQDGDRLVEAFF. The CDR3 DNA reads as TGCGCCAGCAGCCAAGATGGGGACCGGCTTGTTGAAGCTTTCTTT.

This clonotype has just a few counts. This rearrangement joins TRBV18 to TRBJ2-5, with D unresolved. Germline assignment: CDR1 KGHSH and CDR2 LQKENI. Deletions cut 0 bases from V and 2 bases from J, with 10 bases between. The CDR3 totals 15 residues. DNA for the CDR3: TGTGCCAGCTCACCACCCCCCACAGTACAAGAGACCCAGTACTTC. Translation: CASSPPPTVQETQYF.

The chain uses TRBV20-1 and TRBJ2-7; 10 nucleotides agree with TRBD1. With 4 bases clipped from V and 5 bases from J, the junction kept 8 bases outside the gene matches. The CDR3 totals 14 residues. Germline V CDR1 and CDR2: DFQATT, SNEGSKA (reference sequence). The CDR3 sequence is CSANARDRGHEQYF. CDR3 DNA: TGCAGTGCTAACGCTAGGGACAGGGGCCACGAGCAGTACTTC.

The chain has TRBV18 and TRBJ1-2; D uncertain. The CDR3 loop spans 13 amino acids. Trimming took 6 bases from V and 3 from J, leaving 11 bases between them. The germline V gene encodes CDR1 KGHSH and CDR2 LQKENI. CDR3 sequence reads: CASSEGSDYGYTF. CDR3 nucleotides: TGTGCCAGCTCGGAGGGTTCGGACTATGGCTACACCTTC.

The sample holds many counts of this clonotype. V is TRBV4-1 and J is TRBJ2-7; weak D call: TRBD1 (5 bases). V lost 3 bases and J lost 0, with 12 bases in between. The germline gives CDR1 MGHRA, CDR2 YSYEKL. This CDR3 contains 15 residues. CDR3 DNA sequence: TGCGCCAGCAGCCAGCAGGGTTCCCTCTCCTACGAGCAGTACTTC. Translating it yields CASSQQGSLSYEQYF.

This clonotype was recorded at least ten times. The chain employs TRBV25-1 and TRBJ2-1; 7 bases are shared with TRBD2. This CDR3 contains 15 residues. Germline V gene lookup returns CDR1 MGHDK and CDR2 SYGVNS. V lost 3 bases, J lost 3 bases, and 5 bases stayed unmatched. The CDR3, as DNA: TGTGCCAGCAGTGATTCGACTAGCAGCTACAATGAGCAGTTCTTC. Translating gives CASSDSTSSYNEQFF. Full variable domain (outside the CDR3, taken from reference TRBV25-1 and TRBJ2-1): EADIYQTPRYLVIGTGKKITLECSQTMGHDKMYWYQQDPGMELHLIHYSYGVNSTEKGDLSSESTVSRIRTEHFPLTLESARPSHTSQYLCASSDSTSSYNEQFFGPGTRLTVL.

V usage is TRBV18 and J usage is TRBJ2-4; D remains unclear. CDR1 and CDR2 from the germline V gene are KGHSH and LQKENI. Trimming took 3 bases from V and 5 from J, leaving 5 bases between them. This CDR3 spans 12 amino acids. In DNA form, the CDR3 reads TGTGCCAGCTCACCGCAGGAAAACATTCAGTACTTC. Translated, it gives CASSPQENIQYF.

The rearrangement uses TRBV29-1 and TRBJ2-7; D remains unclear. V dropped 2 bases and J dropped 1 base, with 9 bases sitting between them. CDR1 is SQVTM and CDR2 is ANQGSEA in the germline V gene. CDR3 length: 13 amino acids. CDR3 in DNA: TGCAGCGTTGAATGGTTGGGGTCCTACGAGCAGTACTTC. Translated, it gives CSVEWLGSYEQYF.